This TCR beta chain derives from a study of T cells in Graves' hyperthyroidism and ophthalmopathy. General study results and limits: It was a median roughly six months before onset that the model predicted ophthalmopathy. In the analysis, a 13 V-J model separated ophthalmopathy from stable hyperthyroidism.

Germline loops: CDR1 ENHRY, CDR2 SYGVKD. The CDR3 contains 13 residues. V was pared by 2 bases and J by 3 bases, with 0 bases of the junction left unmatched. TCR beta CDR3 sequences were amplified from RNA transcripts. In the first-round RT-PCR of the TCR CDR3, the HTBI primer set was used. One entry per CDR3 protein results from TCRdb running MiXCR on the multiplex PCR reads. This table holds around 50,000 distinct CDR3 sequences, under 50% found once. Comment on this clonotype: What it binds is unknown.

The sample consisted of blood. The chain has TRBV10-3 and TRBJ1-2; 7 nucleotides line up with TRBD1. This TCR was sampled from a woman aged 45-60 years with Graves' ophthalmopathy. The CDR3 region is CAISETGDYGYTF. The CDR3 DNA follows: TGTGCCATCAGTGAGACAGGGGACTATGGCTACACCTTC.